In this sample, the clone carrying this TCR beta chain turned up a few times. What it binds is not known. Construction of TCR beta libraries was performed using quantitative 5'-RACE with molecular barcodes. TCRdb reanalysed the 5' RACE reads using MiXCR and keeps one entry per CDR3 protein. In the table there are around 540,000 distinct CDR3 sequences, 12% of which are singletons. The data belong to a study of CD8 T cells in ankylosing spondylitis. Study outcomes and limitations: A TCR beta motif made of about eight highly homologous variants seemed typical of ankylosing spondylitis blood. Significant enrichment of disease-linked clones was reported in matched ankylosing spondylitis synovial fluid.

Germline V gives CDR1 MNHEY, CDR2 SMNVEV (reference sequence). The CDR3 has 14 amino acids. V shed 3 bases and J 15 bases; nucleotides not matched to a gene: 13. The specimen sequenced was blood, either unsorted or a sorted T cell fraction (not recorded which). V is TRBV27 and J is TRBJ2-1; 8 bases line up with TRBD2. The receptor was derived from a male donor with ankylosing spondylitis. CDR3 in DNA: TGTGCCAGCAGTTTTATAGCGGGAAGGGGAGGAGGGTTCTTC. Residues: CASSFIAGRGGGFF.